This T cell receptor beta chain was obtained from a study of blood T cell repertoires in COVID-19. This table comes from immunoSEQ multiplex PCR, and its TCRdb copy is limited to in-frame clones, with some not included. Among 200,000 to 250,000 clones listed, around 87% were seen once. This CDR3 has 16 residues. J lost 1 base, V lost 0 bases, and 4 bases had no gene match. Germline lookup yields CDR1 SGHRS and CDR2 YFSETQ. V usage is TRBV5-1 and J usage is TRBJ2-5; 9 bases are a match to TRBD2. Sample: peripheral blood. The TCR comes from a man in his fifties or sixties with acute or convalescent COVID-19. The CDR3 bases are TGCGCCAGCAGCTTGGCGGTAGCGGGAGTCCAAGAGACCCAGTACTTC. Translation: CASSLAVAGVQETQYF.